The sequence of this TCR beta chain was determined in a study of blood T cells in healthy people across ages. General study findings and limits: Observed TCR beta diversity per million T cells went down as age went up. This fall followed a roughly linear course with age.

Many counts were recorded for this clonotype. The antigen remains undetermined. CDR1 is MGHRA and CDR2 is YSYEKL in the germline V gene. CDR3 length: 15 amino acids. V dropped 3 bases and J dropped 5 bases, with 16 bases sitting between them. A second PCR of 7 to 11 cycles used a sample-barcoded 5' primer and a J-beta primer mix. Each CDR3 protein gets one entry after TCRdb re-called the 5' RACE reads with MiXCR. The sample holds about 930,000 distinct CDR3 sequences, around 29% seen once. This sample also belongs to another study, concerning T cells of mothers and their children.

Sample: blood. The chain is built from TRBV4-1 and TRBJ1-2, with D possibly being TRBD1 (6 bases). The sequence came from a woman between 35 and 50 years old in good health. CDR3 region: CASSHPPGGWYGYTF. In nucleotides, the CDR3 is TGCGCCAGCAGCCACCCTCCGGGGGGCTGGTATGGCTACACCTTC.